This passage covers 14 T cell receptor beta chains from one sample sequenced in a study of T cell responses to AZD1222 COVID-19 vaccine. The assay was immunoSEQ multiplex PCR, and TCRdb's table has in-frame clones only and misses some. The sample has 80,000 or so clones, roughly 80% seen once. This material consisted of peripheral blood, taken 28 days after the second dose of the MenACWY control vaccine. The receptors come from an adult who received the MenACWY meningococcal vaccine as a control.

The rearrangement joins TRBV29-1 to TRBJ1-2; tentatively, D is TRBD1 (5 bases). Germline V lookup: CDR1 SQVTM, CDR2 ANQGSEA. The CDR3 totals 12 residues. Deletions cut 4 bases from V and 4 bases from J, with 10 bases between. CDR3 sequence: CSVVRGPYGYTF. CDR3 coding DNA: TGCAGCGTTGTGAGGGGCCCCTATGGCTACACCTTC.

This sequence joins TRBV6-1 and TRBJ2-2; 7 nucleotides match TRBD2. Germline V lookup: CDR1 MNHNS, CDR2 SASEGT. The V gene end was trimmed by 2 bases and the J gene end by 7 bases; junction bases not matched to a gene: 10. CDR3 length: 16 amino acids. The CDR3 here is CASSELRGRAGGELFF. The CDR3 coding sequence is TGTGCCAGCAGTGAATTAAGAGGGAGGGCCGGCGGGGAGCTGTTTTTT.

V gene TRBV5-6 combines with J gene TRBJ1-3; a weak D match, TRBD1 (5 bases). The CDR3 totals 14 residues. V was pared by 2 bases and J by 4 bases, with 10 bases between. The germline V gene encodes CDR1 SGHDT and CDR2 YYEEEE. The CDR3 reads CASSFEGVGNTIYF. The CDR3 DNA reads TGTGCCAGCAGCTTTGAAGGGGTCGGAAACACCATATATTTT.

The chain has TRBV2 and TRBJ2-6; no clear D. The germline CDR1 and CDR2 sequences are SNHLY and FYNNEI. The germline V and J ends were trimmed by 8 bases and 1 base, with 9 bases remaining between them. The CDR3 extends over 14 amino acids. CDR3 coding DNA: TGTGCCAGCGTTGCTATATCTGGGGCCAACGTCCTGACTTTC. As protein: CASVAISGANVLTF.

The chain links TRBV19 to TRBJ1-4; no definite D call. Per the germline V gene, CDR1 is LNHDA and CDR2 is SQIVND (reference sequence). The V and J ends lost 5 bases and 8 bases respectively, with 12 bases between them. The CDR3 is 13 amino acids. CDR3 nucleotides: TGTGCCAGTAGTGCCGAGCCTTGGGAAAAACTGTTTTTT. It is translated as CASSAEPWEKLFF.

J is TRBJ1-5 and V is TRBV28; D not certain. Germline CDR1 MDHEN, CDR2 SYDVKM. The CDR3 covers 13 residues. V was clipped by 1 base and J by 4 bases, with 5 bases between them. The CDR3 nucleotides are TGTGCCAGCAGTTTATTGGGGAATCAGCCCCAGCATTTT. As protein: CASSLLGNQPQHF. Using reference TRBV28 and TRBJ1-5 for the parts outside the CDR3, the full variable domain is DVKVTQSSRYLVKRTGEKVFLECVQDMDHENMFWYRQDPGLGLRLIYFSYDVKMKEKGDIPEGYSVSREKKERFSLILESASTNQTSMYLCASSLLGNQPQHFGDGTRLSIL.

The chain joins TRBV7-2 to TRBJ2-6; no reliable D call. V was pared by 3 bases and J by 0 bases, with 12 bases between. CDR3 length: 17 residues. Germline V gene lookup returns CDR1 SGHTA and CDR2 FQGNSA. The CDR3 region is CASSFEFLISGANVLTF. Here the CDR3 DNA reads TGTGCCAGCAGCTTCGAGTTTCTGATCTCTGGGGCCAACGTCCTGACTTTC.

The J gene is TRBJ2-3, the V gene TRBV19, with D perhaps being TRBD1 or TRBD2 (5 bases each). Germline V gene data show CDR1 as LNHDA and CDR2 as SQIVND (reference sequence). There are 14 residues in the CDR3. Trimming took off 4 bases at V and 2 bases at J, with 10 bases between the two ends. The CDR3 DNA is TGTGCCAGTAGTACGGGACCTTACACAGATACGCAGTATTTT. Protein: CASSTGPYTDTQYF.

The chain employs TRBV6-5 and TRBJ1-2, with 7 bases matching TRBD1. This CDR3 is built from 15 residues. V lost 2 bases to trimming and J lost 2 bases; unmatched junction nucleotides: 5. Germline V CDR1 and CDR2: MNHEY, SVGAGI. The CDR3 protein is CASSYPGQRNYGYTF. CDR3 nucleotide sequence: TGTGCCAGCAGTTACCCGGGACAGAGAAACTATGGCTACACCTTC.

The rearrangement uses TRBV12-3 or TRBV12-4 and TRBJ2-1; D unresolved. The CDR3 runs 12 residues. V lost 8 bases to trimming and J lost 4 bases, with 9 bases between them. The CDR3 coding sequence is TGTGCCAGCGGGCTACTTTACAATGAGCAGTTCTTC. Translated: CASGLLYNEQFF.

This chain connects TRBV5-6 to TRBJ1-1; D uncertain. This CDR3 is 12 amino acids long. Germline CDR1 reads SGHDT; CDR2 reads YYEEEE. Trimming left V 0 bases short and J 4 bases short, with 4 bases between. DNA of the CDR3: TGTGCCAGCAGCTTGGCCAGCACTGAAGCTTTCTTT. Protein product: CASSLASTEAFF.

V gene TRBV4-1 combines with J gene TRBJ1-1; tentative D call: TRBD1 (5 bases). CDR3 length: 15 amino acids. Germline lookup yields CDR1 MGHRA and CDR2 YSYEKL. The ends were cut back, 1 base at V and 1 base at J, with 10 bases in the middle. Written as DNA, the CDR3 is TGCGCCAGCAGCCAAGTAATCGGGGGGAACACTGAAGCTTTCTTT. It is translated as CASSQVIGGNTEAFF.

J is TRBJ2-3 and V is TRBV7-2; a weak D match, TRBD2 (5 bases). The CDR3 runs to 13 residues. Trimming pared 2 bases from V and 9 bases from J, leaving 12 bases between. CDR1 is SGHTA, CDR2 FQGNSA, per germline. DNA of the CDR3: TGTGCCAGCAGCTTATCCCAAGTAGCGACGCAGTATTTT. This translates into CASSLSQVATQYF. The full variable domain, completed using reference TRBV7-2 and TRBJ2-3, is GAGVSQSPSNKVTEKGKDVELRCDPISGHTALYWYRQSLGQGLEFLIYFQGNSAPDKSGLPSDRFSAERTGGSVSTLTIQRTQQEDSAVYLCASSLSQVATQYFGPGTRLTVL.

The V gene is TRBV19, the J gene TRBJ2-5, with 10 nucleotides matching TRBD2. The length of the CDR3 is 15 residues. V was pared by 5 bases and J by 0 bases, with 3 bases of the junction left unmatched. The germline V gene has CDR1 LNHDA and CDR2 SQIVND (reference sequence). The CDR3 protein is CASSSSGGYQETQYF. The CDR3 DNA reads TGTGCCAGTAGTTCTAGCGGGGGCTACCAAGAGACCCAGTACTTC. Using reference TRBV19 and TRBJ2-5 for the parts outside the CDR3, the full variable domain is DGGITQSPKYLFRKEGQNVTLSCEQNLNHDAMYWYRQDPGQGLRLIYYSQIVNDFQKGDIAEGYSVSREKKESFPLTVTSAQKNPTAFYLCASSSSGGYQETQYFGPGTRLLVL.